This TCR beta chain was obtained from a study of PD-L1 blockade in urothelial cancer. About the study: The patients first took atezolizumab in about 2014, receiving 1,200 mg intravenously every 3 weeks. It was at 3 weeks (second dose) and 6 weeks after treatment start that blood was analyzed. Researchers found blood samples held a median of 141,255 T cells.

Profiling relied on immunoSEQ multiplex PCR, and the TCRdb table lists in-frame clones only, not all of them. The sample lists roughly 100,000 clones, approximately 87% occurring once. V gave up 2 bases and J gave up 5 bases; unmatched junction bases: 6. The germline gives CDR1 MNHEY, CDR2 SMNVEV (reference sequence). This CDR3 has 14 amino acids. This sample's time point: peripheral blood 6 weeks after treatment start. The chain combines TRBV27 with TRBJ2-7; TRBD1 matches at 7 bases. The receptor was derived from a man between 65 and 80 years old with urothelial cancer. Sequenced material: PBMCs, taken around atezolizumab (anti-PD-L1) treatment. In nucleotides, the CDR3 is TGTGCCAGCAGTTTAGTTTACAGGGGAGACGAGCAGTACTTC. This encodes CASSLVYRGDEQYF.